This note documents a single TCR beta chain sequence. Its antigen is as yet unknown. TCRdb reprocessed the RT-PCR reads via MiXCR and lists one record per CDR3 protein. The table has more than 700,000 distinct CDR3 sequences, 21% seen once. This entry is derived from a study of response to subunit inactivated influenza vaccine. Study results and limitations: The authors proposed limited new T cell recruitment per seasonal influenza vaccination.

Sequencing used PBMCs from blood, obtained 5 to 6 days after vaccination. This sequence was found in a man aged 50 to 59 who received an inactivated influenza vaccine.

The CDR3 reads CASSSQGVGETQYF. The DNA for the CDR3 is TGTGCCAGCAGCTCACAGGGCGTAGGAGAGACCCAGTACTTC. This chain uses TRBV6-2 or TRBV6-3 with TRBJ2-5, with D perhaps matching TRBD1 (6 bases). CDR1 is MNHEY, CDR2 SVGEGT, per germline. Trimming removed 6 bases from V and 4 bases from J, with 15 bases in between. CDR3 length equals 14 residues.